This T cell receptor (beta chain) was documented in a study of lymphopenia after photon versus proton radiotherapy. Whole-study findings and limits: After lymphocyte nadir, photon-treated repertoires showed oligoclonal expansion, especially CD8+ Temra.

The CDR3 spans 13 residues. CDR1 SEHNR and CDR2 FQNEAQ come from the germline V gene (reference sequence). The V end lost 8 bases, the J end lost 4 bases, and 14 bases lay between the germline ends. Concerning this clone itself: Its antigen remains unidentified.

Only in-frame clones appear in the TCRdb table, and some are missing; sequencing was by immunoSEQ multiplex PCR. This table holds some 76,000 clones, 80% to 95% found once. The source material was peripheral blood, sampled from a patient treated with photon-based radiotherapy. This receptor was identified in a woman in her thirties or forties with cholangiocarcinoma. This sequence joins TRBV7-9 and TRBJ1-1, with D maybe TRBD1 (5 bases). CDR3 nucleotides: TGTGCCAGCCGCTCGGGGGGTCGCACTGAAGCTTTCTTT. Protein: CASRSGGRTEAFF. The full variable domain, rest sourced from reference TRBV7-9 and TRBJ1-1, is DTGVSQNPRHKITKRGQNVTFRCDPISEHNRLYWYRQTLGQGPEFLTYFQNEAQLEKSRLLSDRFSAERPKGSFSTLEIQRTEQGDSAMYLCASRSGGRTEAFFGQGTRLTVV.